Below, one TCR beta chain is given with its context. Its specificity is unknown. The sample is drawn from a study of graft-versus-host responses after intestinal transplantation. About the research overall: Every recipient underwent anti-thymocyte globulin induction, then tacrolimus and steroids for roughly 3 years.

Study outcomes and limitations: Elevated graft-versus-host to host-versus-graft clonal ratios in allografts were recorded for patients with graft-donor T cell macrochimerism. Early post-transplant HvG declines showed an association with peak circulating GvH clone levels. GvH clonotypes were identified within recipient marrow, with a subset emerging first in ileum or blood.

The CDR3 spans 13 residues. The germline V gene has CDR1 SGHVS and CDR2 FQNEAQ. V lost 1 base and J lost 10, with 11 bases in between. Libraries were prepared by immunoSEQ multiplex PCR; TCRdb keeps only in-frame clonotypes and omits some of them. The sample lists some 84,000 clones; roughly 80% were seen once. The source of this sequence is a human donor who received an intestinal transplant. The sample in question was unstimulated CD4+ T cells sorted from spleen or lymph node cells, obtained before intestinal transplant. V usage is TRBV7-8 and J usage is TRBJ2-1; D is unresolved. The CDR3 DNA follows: TGTGCCAGCAGCTTAGTGGCGCGGAACGAGCAGTTCTTC. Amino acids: CASSLVARNEQFF.